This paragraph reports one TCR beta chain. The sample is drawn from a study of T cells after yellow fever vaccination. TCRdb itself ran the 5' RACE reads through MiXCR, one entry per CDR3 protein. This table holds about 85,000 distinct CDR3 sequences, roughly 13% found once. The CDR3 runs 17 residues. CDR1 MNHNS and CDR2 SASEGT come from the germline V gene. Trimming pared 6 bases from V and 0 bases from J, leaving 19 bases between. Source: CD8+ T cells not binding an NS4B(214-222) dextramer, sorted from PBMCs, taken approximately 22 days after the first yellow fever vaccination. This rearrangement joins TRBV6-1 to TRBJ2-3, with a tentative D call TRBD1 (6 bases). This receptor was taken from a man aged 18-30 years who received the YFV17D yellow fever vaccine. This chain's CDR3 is CASSLTLQGASTDTQYF. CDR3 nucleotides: TGTGCCAGCAGCCTTACATTACAGGGTGCTAGCACAGATACGCAGTATTTT.